This T cell receptor (beta chain) stems from a study of cytomegalovirus exposure and HLA in healthy donors. Overall study results and limits: One cluster of highly shared sequence variants probably arose as a sequencing artifact. When a later analysis compared HLA-associated TCR beta chains with equally common others, the HLA-associated chains turned out to be more clonally expanded and to have lower generation probabilities. It was approximately 160 TCR beta chains that were listed as cytomegalovirus-associated.

With V trimmed by 5 bases and J by 9 bases, 3 bases remained unmatched. CDR3 size: 13 residues. Germline V lookup: CDR1 SGHTA, CDR2 FQGTGA. Both 60 Vbeta primers and 13 Jbeta primers went into the PCR. The repertoire was sequenced with immunoSEQ multiplex PCR; TCRdb's copy has only in-frame clones and lacks some. The table includes tens of thousands of clones, about two thirds detected once. Each donor was healthy, and each was a bone marrow donor. This clone showed up just a few times. Antigen: not known. The chain recombines TRBV7-3 with TRBJ2-2, with 10 bases identical to TRBD2. Sequencing used PBMCs. This clonotype originated in a man aged 30 to 45 in good health and CMV-seropositive. This chain's CDR3 is CASSLAGVRELFF. For the CDR3, the DNA is TGTGCCAGCAGCCTAGCGGGAGTAAGGGAGCTGTTTTTT.